Below, 17 T cell receptor beta chains from the same sample are listed, as sequenced in a study of response to subunit inactivated influenza vaccine. TCRdb ran MiXCR on the RT-PCR reads and lists one entry per CDR3 protein. The sample holds roughly 780,000 distinct CDR3 sequences, about 18% seen once. The sequencing used PBMCs from blood, collected around 5 days after vaccination. The source of these receptors is a man aged 50-60 years who received an inactivated influenza vaccine.

V usage is TRBV25-1 and J usage is TRBJ2-1; 8 bases fit TRBD1. Germline V lookup: CDR1 MGHDK, CDR2 SYGVNS. This CDR3 contains 13 residues. J lost 10 bases, V lost 4 bases, and 6 bases had no gene match. This CDR3 is CASSAPGGREQFF. The DNA for the CDR3 is TGTGCCAGCAGTGCCCCAGGGGGCCGAGAGCAGTTCTTC.

The CDR3 DNA reads TGTGCCAGCAGTTTATTGGGCAGAGCCGCCGGAGTGGATGAGCAGTTCTTC. Translated, it gives CASSLLGRAAGVDEQFF. The chain links TRBV28 to TRBJ2-1; D not certain. Germline V gives CDR1 MDHEN, CDR2 SYDVKM. Trimming cost V 1 base and J 8 bases, with 21 bases left between them. CDR3 length: 17 residues.

The rearrangement joins TRBV18 to TRBJ1-4; D is possibly TRBD1 (5 bases). The V gene's germline CDR1 is KGHSH and CDR2 LQKENI. The CDR3 spans 12 residues. V shed 6 bases and J shed 7 bases, with 9 bases lying between them. The CDR3 DNA reads as TGTGCCAGCTCGCAGGGAATTGAAAAACTGTTTTTT. Translating gives CASSQGIEKLFF.

The rearrangement uses TRBV4-1 and TRBJ2-7; 9 bases agree with TRBD1. CDR1 is MGHRA and CDR2 is YSYEKL in the germline V gene. The length of the CDR3 is 15 residues. Trimming at V came to 3 bases and at J to 2 bases, leaving 5 bases not matched to a gene. This chain's CDR3 is CASSHGQGRTYEQYF. CDR3 nucleotide sequence: TGCGCCAGCAGCCACGGACAGGGGCGGACCTACGAGCAGTACTTC.

This chain joins TRBV6-1 and TRBJ2-2; 12 nucleotides agree with TRBD2. V gave up 2 bases and J gave up 6 bases; unmatched junction bases: 1. Looked up from germline, CDR1 is MNHNS and CDR2 is SASEGT. The CDR3 length is 15 residues. CDR3 sequence reads: CASSELAGGPGELFF. CDR3 DNA sequence: TGTGCCAGCAGTGAACTAGCGGGAGGGCCCGGGGAGCTGTTTTTT.

This clonotype has a handful of counts. This sequence joins TRBV7-9 and TRBJ2-5; D call uncertain. The CDR3 covers 13 residues. V lost 4 bases to trimming and J lost 5 bases, with 11 bases between them. CDR1 is SEHNR, CDR2 FQNEAQ, per germline (reference sequence). The DNA for the CDR3 is TGTGCCAGCAGCTCGACCCCGGTGGAGACCCAGTACTTC. Amino acids: CASSSTPVETQYF.

This clonotype has at least ten counts. This chain joins TRBV5-1 and TRBJ2-2, with D unresolved. Germline V gene lookup returns CDR1 SGHRS and CDR2 YFSETQ. The CDR3 has 15 amino acids. V shed 0 bases and J shed 2 bases, with 8 bases lying between them. The CDR3 DNA reads TGCGCCAGCAGCTTGGGGACGCTAAACACCGGGGAGCTGTTTTTT. It is translated as CASSLGTLNTGELFF.

This clonotype was observed a few times. The genes are TRBV5-6 and TRBJ2-1; 9 bases map to TRBD2. CDR3 size: 16 residues. Germline V gene sequence: CDR1 SGHDT, CDR2 YYEEEE. V trimming: 1 base; J trimming: 4 bases; junction bases outside the gene matches: 6. DNA of the CDR3: TGTGCCAGCAGCTTGCAAACTAGCGGGCCTTACAATGAGCAGTTCTTC. Translated: CASSLQTSGPYNEQFF.

J is TRBJ1-4 and V is TRBV5-1; maybe TRBD1 (5 bases). This CDR3 is built from 15 residues. V lost 4 bases and J 3 bases, leaving 13 bases between the germline ends. Germline V lookup: CDR1 SGHRS, CDR2 YFSETQ. CDR3 nucleotide sequence: TGCGCCAGCAGCGTAGGGGAGACGGCTAATGAAAAACTGTTTTTT. Translated, it gives CASSVGETANEKLFF.

The chain carries TRBV3-1 and TRBJ2-3; the D is unclear. The V end lost 5 bases, the J end lost 6 bases, and 18 bases lay between the germline ends. The CDR3 runs to 15 residues. Per the germline V gene, CDR1 is LGHDT and CDR2 is YNNKEL (reference sequence). The CDR3 DNA reads TGTGCCAGCAGCAAGATAGGGTCGATTCCCGATACGCAGTATTTT. Amino acid sequence: CASSKIGSIPDTQYF.

This clonotype turned up a few times. V gene TRBV7-8 combines with J gene TRBJ2-3, with D hard to call. Trimming removed 2 bases at V and 2 bases at J, with 11 bases between. Germline CDR1 reads SGHVS; CDR2 reads FQNEAQ. The CDR3 runs 15 residues. DNA of the CDR3: TGTGCCAGCAGCTTATCCTACGGTCCCACAGATACGCAGTATTTT. Encoded protein: CASSLSYGPTDTQYF.

The chain links TRBV6-1 to TRBJ2-2, with D possibly being TRBD1 (6 bases). Germline CDR1 MNHNS, CDR2 SASEGT. Trimming cost V 6 bases and J 2 bases, with 10 bases left between them. This CDR3 has 14 residues. The CDR3 here is CASRKDSNTGELFF. The CDR3 region has the DNA TGTGCCAGCAGAAAGGACAGTAACACCGGGGAGCTGTTTTTT.

The chain carries TRBV29-1 and TRBJ2-7, with TRBD1 identical over 8 bases. From germline, CDR1 is SQVTM and CDR2 ANQGSEA. The CDR3 consists of 13 residues. V lost 4 bases and J lost 6; bases outside the gene matches: 8. The CDR3, as DNA: TGCAGCGTTGGGTACAGGGGGGCCGGCGAGCAGTACTTC. Its protein is CSVGYRGAGEQYF.

This clonotype showed up just a few times. This sequence joins TRBV25-1 and TRBJ1-1, with TRBD1 matching over 10 bases. The CDR3 covers 16 residues. Germline lookup yields CDR1 MGHDK and CDR2 SYGVNS. J was trimmed by 4 bases and V by 4 bases; bases with no gene match: 9. CDR3 sequence: CASSALPGQGSTEAFF. CDR3 nucleotide sequence: TGTGCCAGCAGTGCACTACCGGGACAGGGGAGCACTGAAGCTTTCTTT.

The chain recombines TRBV10-3 with TRBJ1-1; 9 bases fit TRBD1. The CDR3 totals 14 residues. After removal of 5 bases from V and 4 bases from J, the junction contained 5 bases not matched to a gene. Germline CDR1 and CDR2: ENHRY and SYGVKD. The CDR3 loop is CAISKDRGVTEAFF. The CDR3 nucleotides read TGTGCCATCAGTAAGGACAGGGGTGTCACTGAAGCTTTCTTT.

This clonotype occurred a few times. The chain couples TRBV7-9 to TRBJ2-2; D may be TRBD1 (6 bases). Trimming stripped 7 bases from V and 7 bases from J, with 16 bases between. CDR3 size: 14 residues. Germline lookup yields CDR1 SEHNR and CDR2 FQNEAQ (reference sequence). The CDR3 region is CASTQVQGYGELFF. Here the CDR3 DNA reads TGTGCCAGCACACAAGTACAGGGATACGGGGAGCTGTTTTTT.

There are a few counts of this clonotype. This chain joins TRBV5-5 and TRBJ1-2; maybe TRBD1 (6 bases). The CDR3 is made up of 16 amino acids. Germline CDR1 SGHKS, CDR2 YYEKEE (reference sequence). V lost 4 bases and J 3 bases, leaving 19 bases between the germline ends. The CDR3 sequence is CASSGRTAKTYYGYTF. In DNA, the CDR3 is TGTGCCAGCAGCGGCCGGACAGCGAAAACCTACTATGGCTACACCTTC.